The sequence of this TCR beta chain was determined in a study of blood T cell repertoires in COVID-19. Study-wide context: Material from acute and convalescent COVID-19 was sourced from the United States, Italy and Spain. PBMCs, B-cell-depleted T cells, or T cells were the source of the cDNA or gDNA that made up the material.

Clones were sequenced by immunoSEQ multiplex PCR, and TCRdb holds only the in-frame ones, with some missing. The data show fewer than 300,000 clones, 70% to 90% seen once. V lost 1 base and J 2 bases, leaving 9 bases between the germline ends. In germline, CDR1 is SGHNT, CDR2 YYREEE (reference sequence). This CDR3 is 15 amino acids long. Sequences were obtained from peripheral blood. This TCR was recovered from a woman aged 45 to 65 with acute or convalescent COVID-19. V gene TRBV5-4 combines with J gene TRBJ2-2; D is undetermined. DNA of the CDR3: TGTGCCAGCAGCTTGTTACAGATTAACACCGGGGAGCTGTTTTTT. This encodes CASSLLQINTGELFF. The full variable domain, in which reference TRBV5-4 and TRBJ2-2 provide the parts outside the CDR3, is ETGVTQSPTHLIKTRGQQVTLRCSSQSGHNTVSWYQQALGQGPQFIFQYYREEENGRGNFPPRFSGLQFPNYSSELNVNALELDDSALYLCASSLLQINTGELFFGEGSRLTVL.